The 7 T cell receptor beta chains in this list originate from one sample, sequenced in a study of human T cells and chemical hapten exposure. TCRdb re-derived calls from the RACE reads in MiXCR, one entry per CDR3 protein. Seen here are over 300,000 distinct CDR3 sequences, less than 6.5% observed once, and the top ten hold just over 2.5%. The sample's time point: pre-sensitization, week 0. Treatment noted: therapeutic diphenylcyclopropenone sensitization with weekly scalp DPC. Source: whole blood, taken in connection with sensitization to the hapten diphenylcyclopropenone (DPC). Receptors were obtained from a woman aged 50 to 60 with alopecia areata. Some clones in this sample may be carry-over from other donors' samples.

This clonotype has a count of ten or more. V gene TRBV7-9 combines with J gene TRBJ1-2, with 10 nucleotides matching TRBD1. The CDR3 contains 16 residues. J lost 4 bases, V lost 5 bases, and 10 bases had no gene match. Germline V CDR1 and CDR2: SEHNR, FQNEAQ (reference sequence). The CDR3 loop reads CASSHPGTGASYGYTF. In DNA, the CDR3 is TGTGCCAGCAGCCACCCAGGGACAGGGGCCAGCTATGGCTACACCTTC.

The V and J genes are TRBV6-2 or TRBV6-3 and TRBJ2-1; no definite D call. In germline, CDR1 is MNHEY, CDR2 SVGEGT. With 1 base removed from V and 7 bases from J, the gap between germline ends came to 8 bases. The CDR3 loop spans 13 amino acids. CDR3 in DNA: TGTGCCAGCAGTTACTTTGGTATGAATGAGCAGTTCTTC. This codes for CASSYFGMNEQFF.

This clonotype was observed at least ten times. The chain is built from TRBV29-1 and TRBJ1-4, with 9 bases matching TRBD1. Germline V CDR1 and CDR2: SQVTM, ANQGSEA. The CDR3 is 14 residues long. V was pared by 6 bases and J by 6 bases, with 8 bases of the junction left unmatched. The CDR3 loop reads CSVRTGGEDEKLFF. The CDR3 nucleotides read TGCAGCGTACGAACAGGGGGCGAGGATGAAAAACTGTTTTTT.

In its sample, this clonotype was seen a few times. The chain employs TRBV7-9 and TRBJ2-6; 7 bases fit TRBD1. V shed 5 bases and J 1 base; nucleotides not matched to a gene: 2. CDR1 SEHNR and CDR2 FQNEAQ come from the germline V gene (reference sequence). CDR3 length: 15 amino acids. Written as DNA, the CDR3 is TGTGCCAGCAGCGAGGGGGCGTCTGGGGCCAACGTCCTGACTTTC. Protein: CASSEGASGANVLTF.

There are many counts of this clonotype. The V gene is TRBV9, the J gene TRBJ2-1; D is ambiguous. This CDR3 is built from 15 residues. CDR1 is SGDLS and CDR2 is YYNGEE in the germline V gene. V was clipped by 1 base and J by 4 bases, with 12 bases between them. CDR3 sequence: CASSVIEGLYNEQFF. The CDR3 DNA is TGTGCCAGCAGCGTAATTGAAGGGCTTTACAATGAGCAGTTCTTC.

The sample holds a few counts of this clonotype. The chain has TRBV12-3 or TRBV12-4 and TRBJ2-1, with 9 bases aligning to TRBD1. J gave up 8 bases and V 6 bases, and 5 bases lay outside the gene matches. This CDR3 contains 13 residues. For the CDR3, the DNA is TGTGCCAGCAGGGACAGGGGTGCGGATGAGCAGTTCTTC. This translates into CASRDRGADEQFF.

This clonotype was recorded at least ten times. The chain is built from TRBV10-3 and TRBJ2-7; no clear D gene. V gave up 4 bases and J gave up 7 bases, with 14 bases separating them. Germline CDR1 reads ENHRY; CDR2 reads SYGVKD. The CDR3 has 13 amino acids. In DNA, the CDR3 is TGTGCCATCAGTGCCGGGTCCGGGCAAGAGCAGTACTTC. Amino acids: CAISAGSGQEQYF.